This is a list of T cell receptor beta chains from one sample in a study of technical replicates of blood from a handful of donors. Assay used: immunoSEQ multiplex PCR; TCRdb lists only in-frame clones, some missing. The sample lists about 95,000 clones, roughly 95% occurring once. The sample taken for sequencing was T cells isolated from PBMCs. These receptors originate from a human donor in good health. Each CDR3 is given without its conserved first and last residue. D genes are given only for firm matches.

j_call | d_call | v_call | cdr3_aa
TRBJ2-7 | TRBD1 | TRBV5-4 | ASSLHRGQGEQY
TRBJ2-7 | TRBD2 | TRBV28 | ASSFGGSKWSEQY
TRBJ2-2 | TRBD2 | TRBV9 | ASSEAGVGLASTGELF
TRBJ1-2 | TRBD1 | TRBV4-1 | ASSQRQGLGGYT
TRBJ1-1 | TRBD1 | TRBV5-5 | ASIPRGMNTEAF
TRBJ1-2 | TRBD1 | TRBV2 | ASMGQGVYGYT
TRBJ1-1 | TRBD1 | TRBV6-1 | ASSRTGRAF
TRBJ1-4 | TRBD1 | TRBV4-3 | ASSQGGTGAEKLF
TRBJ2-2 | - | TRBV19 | ASSPQVDTGELF
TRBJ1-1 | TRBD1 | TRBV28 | ASSSGQVTEAF
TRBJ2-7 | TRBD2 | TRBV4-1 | ASSLRTSGSNEQY
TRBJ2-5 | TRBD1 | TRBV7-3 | ASSLRDRDGETQY
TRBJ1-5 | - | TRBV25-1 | ASRQGYQPQH
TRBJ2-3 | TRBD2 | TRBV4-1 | ASSQEITSGRADTQY
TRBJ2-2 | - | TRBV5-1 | ASSRLQDRNTGELF
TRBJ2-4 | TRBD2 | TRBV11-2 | ASSYPERETKNIQY
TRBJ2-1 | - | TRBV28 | ATVGGPIRNEQF
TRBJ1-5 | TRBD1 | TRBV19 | ASSIDQGTGNQPQH
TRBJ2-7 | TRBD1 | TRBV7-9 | ASSLGGTGGLNEQY
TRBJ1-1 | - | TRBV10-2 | ASSGFTGRNTEAF
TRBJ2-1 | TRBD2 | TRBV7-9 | ASSPRRLAPGNEQF
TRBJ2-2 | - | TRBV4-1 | ASSQRDTGGGELF
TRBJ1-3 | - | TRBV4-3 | ASSPSEGGGGNTIY
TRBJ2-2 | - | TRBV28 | ASQGQVGELF
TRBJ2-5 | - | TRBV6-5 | ASRTTAGETQY
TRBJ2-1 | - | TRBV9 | ASSVKLASYNEQF
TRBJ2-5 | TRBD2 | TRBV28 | ASSQGLGAQY
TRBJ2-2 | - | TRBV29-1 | SAPSGRGTGELF
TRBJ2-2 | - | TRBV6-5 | ASSLQGNTGELF
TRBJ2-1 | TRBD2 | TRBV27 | ASSLIPGTSGIDNEQF
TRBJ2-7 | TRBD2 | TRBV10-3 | AIREPGLGPYEQY
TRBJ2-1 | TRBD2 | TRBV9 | ASSVAGDLNEQF
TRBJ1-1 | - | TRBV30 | AWAGDFNTEAF